Given below is one T cell receptor (beta chain) in context. Its antigen is unidentified. The V end was cut by 5 bases, the J end by 8 bases, with 16 bases between. The CDR3 has 14 amino acids. Germline V gene sequence: CDR1 SGHVS, CDR2 FNYEAQ. Deep-level running was used for the assay. The assay was immunoSEQ multiplex PCR, and TCRdb's table has in-frame clones only and misses some. The repertoire consists of about 380,000 clones, with 95% to 97% occurring once and the leading ten covering 0.32%. This entry belongs to a study of shared clonotypes between healthy human individuals. Study-level points and caveats: Sequencing depth was expected to affect clonotype sharing among donors.

This TCR was recovered from a man aged 25 to 40 in good health. Sequenced input: memory CD8+ T cells sorted from blood. Subset described: CD45RO+ cells pooled with CCR7-negative TemRA cells. The chain uses TRBV7-6 and TRBJ1-3; D possibly corresponds to TRBD1 (5 bases). CDR3 in amino acids: CASSPRIGVDTIYF. CDR3 bases: TGTGCCAGCAGCCCCCGTATAGGGGTAGACACCATATATTTT.